The 29 T cell receptor beta chains below all came from one sample that was sequenced in a study of control samples from healthy donors and cancer patients. TCRdb keeps only in-frame clones here, not all; method: immunoSEQ multiplex PCR. Among 150,000 or so clones, over 90% were seen once, and the ten largest hold about 2.4%. Sequencing was carried out using blood. The receptor set was obtained from a man aged 50 or older in good health.

The genes are TRBV5-4 and TRBJ2-6, with D possibly being TRBD1 (6 bases). Trimming shortened V by 0 bases and J by 0 bases, and 13 bases separated the two germline ends. Germline CDR1 is SGHNT and CDR2 is YYREEE (reference sequence). This CDR3 has 18 residues. The CDR3 sequence is CASSLETGRFSGANVLTF. The DNA of the CDR3 is TGTGCCAGCAGCTTGGAAACAGGGCGCTTCTCTGGGGCCAACGTCCTGACTTTC.

This chain connects TRBV27 to TRBJ2-7, with TRBD1 matching 9 bases. The V segment lost 4 bases and the J segment 1 base; nucleotides outside the gene matches: 11. CDR3 size: 17 residues. CDR1 is MNHEY and CDR2 is SMNVEV in the germline V gene (reference sequence). The CDR3 sequence is CASSSRTGADPSYEQYF. The CDR3 nucleotides read TGTGCCAGCAGTTCGCGGACAGGGGCGGACCCATCCTACGAGCAGTACTTC.

Only one count was recorded for this clone. One end of the junction fails to match germline, which may point to a read error. V gene TRBV20-1 combines with J gene TRBJ2-7; perhaps TRBD1 as D (6 bases). This CDR3 is built from 12 residues. Germline CDR1 DFQATT, CDR2 SNEGSKA (reference sequence). The CDR3 loop reads CSSSRQANEQYF. The CDR3 nucleotides are TGCAGTTCTAGTAGACAGGCCAACGAGCAGTACTTC.

V is TRBV6-5 and J is TRBJ2-7; possible D gene TRBD1, 5 bases. Trimming stripped 2 bases from V and 4 bases from J, with 9 bases between. Germline CDR1 is MNHEY and CDR2 is SVGAGI. This CDR3 spans 13 amino acids. The CDR3 region is CASSYGAEYEQYF. The CDR3 DNA is TGTGCCAGCAGTTACGGGGCGGAGTACGAGCAGTACTTC.

The gene calls are TRBV7-2 and TRBJ1-2; no definite D call. Germline V gives CDR1 SGHTA, CDR2 FQGNSA. Trimming removed 1 base at V and 8 bases at J, with 8 bases between. The CDR3 extends over 12 amino acids. The CDR3: CASSLEVGGYTF. In nucleotides, the CDR3 is TGTGCCAGCAGCTTAGAAGTGGGAGGCTACACCTTC.

The chain recombines TRBV2 with TRBJ2-1, with a possible D match to TRBD2 (6 bases). Germline assignment: CDR1 SNHLY and CDR2 FYNNEI. The CDR3 runs to 13 residues. Trimming shortened V by 5 bases and J by 5 bases, and 10 bases separated the two germline ends. The CDR3 here is CASSRGFNNEQFF. The CDR3 DNA is TGTGCCAGCAGTCGGGGGTTTAACAATGAGCAGTTCTTC.

This clone was seen only once. The chain employs TRBV6-6 and TRBJ1-5, with a possible D match to TRBD1 (5 bases). Trimming removed 6 bases from V and 0 bases from J, with 12 bases in between. The CDR3 loop spans 15 amino acids. CDR1 MNHNY and CDR2 SVGAGI come from the germline V gene (reference sequence). Here the CDR3 DNA reads TGTGCCAGCAGGAGGGACGGGTATAGCAATCAGCCCCAGCATTTT. Protein: CASRRDGYSNQPQHF.

V usage is TRBV5-4 and J usage is TRBJ1-1; 10 nucleotides match TRBD1. The CDR3 extends over 15 amino acids. V was pared by 4 bases and J by 4 bases, with 7 bases of the junction left unmatched. Germline V gene sequence: CDR1 SGHNT, CDR2 YYREEE (reference sequence). In DNA form, the CDR3 reads TGTGCCAGCAGCCCAAGGACAGGGGGAGGCACTGAAGCTTTCTTT. This codes for CASSPRTGGGTEAFF.

The chain couples TRBV10-3 to TRBJ2-2; D gene unclear. Germline CDR1 ENHRY, CDR2 SYGVKD. The CDR3 loop spans 16 amino acids. V lost 2 bases to trimming and J lost 0 bases, with 10 bases between them. The DNA of the CDR3 is TGTGCCATCAGTGAGGGCTGGTCGGCGAACACCGGGGAGCTGTTTTTT. The encoded protein is CAISEGWSANTGELFF.

This clone appeared once. The chain couples TRBV12-3 or TRBV12-4 to TRBJ2-1; D possibly corresponds to TRBD2 (6 bases). The CDR3 contains 13 residues. V was clipped by 6 bases and J by 9 bases, with 15 bases between them. The CDR3 loop is CASSPSGRSEQFF. The CDR3 DNA reads TGTGCCAGCAGCCCATCCGGGAGAAGTGAGCAGTTCTTC.

The V and J genes are TRBV7-9 and TRBJ1-4; D is unresolved. The CDR3 is made up of 12 amino acids. Per the germline V gene, CDR1 is SEHNR and CDR2 is FQNEAQ (reference sequence). V was clipped by 0 bases and J by 7 bases, with 3 bases between them. The CDR3 is CASSLAREKLFF. The DNA for the CDR3 is TGTGCCAGCAGCTTAGCGCGTGAAAAACTGTTTTTT.

The chain has TRBV19 and TRBJ2-4; TRBD2 aligns across 9 bases. This CDR3 is 15 amino acids long. CDR1 is LNHDA, CDR2 SQIVND, per germline (reference sequence). With 1 base clipped from V and 6 bases from J, the junction kept 4 bases outside the gene matches. DNA of the CDR3: TGTGCCAGTAGTATAGGACTAGCGGAGTTAAACATTCAGTACTTC. Its translation: CASSIGLAELNIQYF.

The chain is built from TRBV24-1 and TRBJ2-5; D unclear. Germline V CDR1 and CDR2: KGHDR, SFDVKD. Between the trimmed V and J ends, which lost 0 bases and 2 bases, there was a span of 9 bases. CDR3 length: 15 residues. CDR3 in DNA: TGTGCCACCAGTGATTTGTATCAACCTCAAGAGACCCAGTACTTC. Translated, it gives CATSDLYQPQETQYF.

J is TRBJ2-5 and V is TRBV24-1, with a tentative D call TRBD2 (6 bases). Germline values: CDR1 KGHDR, CDR2 SFDVKD. This CDR3 contains 14 residues. The V and J ends lost 7 bases and 2 bases respectively, with 13 bases between them. CDR3 bases: TGTGCCACCAGCCCCGGGAGAGATCAAGAGACCCAGTACTTC. Translation gives CATSPGRDQETQYF.

This clone was seen a handful of times. This CDR3 is CASSTTGSSYEQYF. The CDR3 region has the DNA TGTGCCAGCAGTACGACAGGTTCCTCCTACGAGCAGTACTTC. This chain connects TRBV6-5 to TRBJ2-7; D may be TRBD1 (6 bases). The CDR3 sequence is 14 residues long. Germline-derived CDR1 and CDR2 are MNHEY and SVGAGI. Trimming left V 5 bases short and J 0 bases short, with 11 bases between.

The genes are TRBV24-1 and TRBJ2-7; a weak D match, TRBD1 (6 bases). V lost 1 base and J lost 3, with 15 bases in between. Germline V gives CDR1 KGHDR, CDR2 SFDVKD. CDR3 size: 16 residues. CDR3 residues: CATSDFHRQERYEQYF. CDR3 in DNA: TGTGCCACCAGTGATTTTCATCGACAGGAGCGCTACGAGCAGTACTTC.

About this clone: Distinct nucleotide sequences in the sample also encode this CDR3. V usage is TRBV5-1 and J usage is TRBJ2-2; D unresolved. CDR3 size: 13 residues. V was cut by 0 bases and J by 5 bases, with 5 bases left in between. From germline, CDR1 is SGHRS and CDR2 YFSETQ. DNA for the CDR3: TGCGCCAGCAGCTTGGGTGTGACCGGGGAGCTGTTTTTT. Translating gives CASSLGVTGELFF.

The chain carries TRBV29-1 and TRBJ2-5, with 7 nucleotides matching TRBD1. Germline V gene data show CDR1 as SQVTM and CDR2 as ANQGSEA. V was pared by 7 bases and J by 5 bases, with 10 bases of the junction left unmatched. This CDR3 is built from 13 residues. The CDR3 loop reads CSARQGAAETQYF. The CDR3 DNA reads as TGCAGCGCTAGACAGGGAGCGGCGGAGACCCAGTACTTC.

The J gene is TRBJ2-7, the V gene TRBV2, with TRBD1 as a possible D gene (5 bases). Trimming cost V 10 bases and J 3 bases, with 10 bases left between them. The CDR3 sequence is 11 residues long. Germline CDR1 and CDR2: SNHLY and FYNNEI. The CDR3, as DNA: TGTGCCAACGGCAGGGACTACGAGCAGTACTTC. Translation gives CANGRDYEQYF.

This rearrangement joins TRBV14 to TRBJ1-2; D is uncertain. Deletions cut 2 bases from V and 4 bases from J, with 11 bases between. Germline CDR1 is SGHDN and CDR2 is FVKESK. The CDR3 is 14 residues long. The CDR3 protein is CASSQSVHSYGYTF. CDR3 nucleotide sequence: TGTGCCAGCAGCCAATCTGTTCATTCCTATGGCTACACCTTC.

V is TRBV18 and J is TRBJ1-6; D might be TRBD1 (6 bases). Trimming removed 5 bases at V and 5 bases at J, with 7 bases between. CDR3 length equals 13 residues. Looked up from germline, CDR1 is KGHSH and CDR2 is LQKENI. CDR3 in DNA: TGTGCCAGCTCAAGGACAGATAATTCACCCCTCCACTTT. It specifies CASSRTDNSPLHF.

This clone was seen once. The rearrangement uses TRBV27 and TRBJ2-2; the match to TRBD2 covers 9 bases. Germline CDR1 MNHEY, CDR2 SMNVEV (reference sequence). The CDR3 contains 16 residues. J gave up 2 bases and V 1 base, and 2 bases lay outside the gene matches. CDR3 protein: CASSLYLAGNTGELFF. The DNA of the CDR3 is TGTGCCAGCAGTTTATACCTAGCGGGAAACACCGGGGAGCTGTTTTTT.

J is TRBJ2-3 and V is TRBV4-1; no reliable D call. With 0 bases removed from V and 2 bases from J, the gap between germline ends came to 9 bases. The germline V gene encodes CDR1 MGHRA and CDR2 YSYEKL. The CDR3 totals 15 residues. The CDR3 sequence is CASSQDPGFTDTQYF. In DNA form, the CDR3 reads TGCGCCAGCAGCCAAGATCCAGGATTCACAGATACGCAGTATTTT.

The J gene is TRBJ2-6, the V gene TRBV19; no definite D call. Germline V gene lookup returns CDR1 LNHDA and CDR2 SQIVND (reference sequence). CDR3 length: 16 amino acids. V was shortened by 6 bases and J by 0 bases, with 12 bases between the two germline ends. Written as DNA, the CDR3 is TGTGCCAGTAGAGAATTGGGCCACTCTGGGGCCAACGTCCTGACTTTC. Translation: CASRELGHSGANVLTF.

The rearrangement joins TRBV19 to TRBJ1-2; D remains unclear. Germline CDR1 is LNHDA and CDR2 is SQIVND (reference sequence). The CDR3 length is 13 residues. V lost 4 bases and J 4 bases, leaving 10 bases between the germline ends. The CDR3 sequence is CASSTQDFYGYTF. In DNA form, the CDR3 reads TGTGCCAGTAGTACCCAGGACTTCTATGGCTACACCTTC.

The CDR3: CASSIPGAGKETQYF. The CDR3 DNA is TGTGCCAGTAGTATACCCGGTGCGGGTAAAGAGACCCAGTACTTC. This chain uses TRBV19 with TRBJ2-5; tentative D call: TRBD2 (5 bases). The germline V and J ends were trimmed by 2 bases and 3 bases, with 13 bases remaining between them. There are 15 residues in the CDR3. Germline assignment: CDR1 LNHDA and CDR2 SQIVND (reference sequence).

V is TRBV27 and J is TRBJ2-1; 7 nucleotides align to TRBD1. The V gene end was trimmed by 5 bases and the J gene end by 2 bases; junction bases not matched to a gene: 15. The CDR3 is made up of 18 amino acids. Per the germline V gene, CDR1 is MNHEY and CDR2 is SMNVEV (reference sequence). This CDR3 reads CASSPLQGMPTPYNEQFF. CDR3 DNA sequence: TGTGCCAGCAGTCCTTTACAGGGGATGCCTACTCCCTACAATGAGCAGTTCTTC.

This chain joins TRBV11-1 and TRBJ2-1; D assignment may be TRBD1 or TRBD2 (5 bases each). V was clipped by 5 bases and J by 7 bases, with 18 bases between them. Germline CDR1 SGHAT, CDR2 FQDESV (reference sequence). CDR3 length: 15 amino acids. CDR3 in DNA: TGTGCCAGCAGCCTGCCGGGACGCGCACCGAATGAGCAGTTCTTC. This encodes CASSLPGRAPNEQFF.

V and J are TRBV14 and TRBJ1-2; D not resolved. CDR1 and CDR2 (germline): SGHDN, FVKESK. Trimming took 1 base from V and 8 from J, leaving 8 bases between them. This CDR3 contains 12 residues. The CDR3 region is CASSQGAKGYTF. The CDR3 DNA sequence: TGTGCCAGCAGCCAAGGAGCCAAGGGCTACACCTTC. The full variable domain, with the rest looked up from reference TRBV14 and TRBJ1-2, is EAGVTQFPSHSVIEKGQTVTLRCDPISGHDNLYWYRRVMGKEIKFLLHFVKESKQDESGMPNNRFLAERTGGTYSTLKVQPAELEDSGVYFCASSQGAKGYTFGSGTRLTVV.